The present entry profiles one TCR beta chain with its context. Its target is unknown. The sample originates from a study of cytomegalovirus exposure and HLA in healthy donors. Overall study findings and caveats: TCR beta chains numbering more than 150 were designated cytomegalovirus-associated. A subsequent analysis found that TCR clusters from the first cohort also tended to co-occur in the 90 to 150 validation repertoires, with 90% to 95% of cluster scores above 0. Cytomegalovirus status, reportedly, was diagnosed with high specificity and sensitivity by the classifier. In vitro data verified a few CMV-associated chains as specific for CMV antigens.

The method was immunoSEQ multiplex PCR; TCRdb's version includes in-frame clones alone and lacks a portion of them. The sample consists of some 210,000 clones, roughly 84% of them appearing once. The receptor was isolated from a woman under 30 in good health and CMV-seropositive. Source material: PBMCs.

The CDR3 region is CASSFRLRGRVTEAFF. The CDR3 nucleotides are TGTGCCAGCAGTTTTAGGCTTAGGGGGAGGGTCACTGAAGCTTTCTTT. J is TRBJ1-1 and V is TRBV28; a possible D gene is TRBD1 (6 bases). Trimming left V 3 bases short and J 4 bases short, with 18 bases between. The CDR3 extends over 16 amino acids. CDR1 MDHEN and CDR2 SYDVKM come from the germline V gene.